Shown below are 32 T cell receptor beta chains from a single sample sequenced in a study of radiotherapy plus CTLA-4 blockade in lung cancer. The data were produced by immunoSEQ multiplex PCR, yet TCRdb's version contains in-frame clones alone and is incomplete. Here the sample spans roughly 75,000 clones, 60% to 85% being singletons. The sample here was peripheral blood, taken from a patient treated with radiotherapy plus ipilimumab. The receptors derive from a human donor with non-small cell lung cancer whose response to radiotherapy plus ipilimumab could not be evaluated. Some clones in this sample may be carry-over from other donors' samples.

This chain connects TRBV6-1 to TRBJ2-7; D gene uncertain. Germline loops: CDR1 MNHNS, CDR2 SASEGT. The CDR3 has 13 residues. V lost 6 bases and J 3 bases, leaving 12 bases between the germline ends. CDR3 loop: CASSAGSFYEQYF. CDR3 nucleotides: TGTGCCAGCAGCGCCGGGTCCTTCTACGAGCAGTACTTC.

In DNA form, the CDR3 reads TGTGCCAGCAGTTTATTCCAGAACACTGAAGCTTTCTTT. It codes for CASSLFQNTEAFF. The chain carries TRBV27 and TRBJ1-1; D is uncertain. Trimming shortened V by 1 base and J by 1 base, and 4 bases separated the two germline ends. Germline loops: CDR1 MNHEY, CDR2 SMNVEV (reference sequence). The CDR3 covers 13 residues.

This sequence joins TRBV25-1 and TRBJ2-5, with 10 bases matching TRBD2. The CDR3 sequence is 15 residues long. Germline V gives CDR1 MGHDK, CDR2 SYGVNS. J gave up 3 bases and V 5 bases, and 6 bases lay outside the gene matches. The CDR3 DNA reads as TGTGCCAGCAGTCGTTCTAGCGGGGGTGAAGAGACCCAGTACTTC. Protein sequence: CASSRSSGGEETQYF.

The table lists this clone with a few counts. The V call is TRBV10-3, the J call TRBJ1-2; 7 bases map to TRBD1. The CDR3 totals 14 residues. In germline, CDR1 is ENHRY, CDR2 SYGVKD. Germline trimming cut 1 base from V and 7 bases from J; bases unmatched to any gene: 6. The CDR3 loop reads CAISEYGQAAGYTF. The CDR3 DNA reads as TGTGCCATCAGTGAGTATGGACAGGCCGCTGGCTACACCTTC.

The gene calls are TRBV7-6 and TRBJ2-3; D might be TRBD2 (6 bases). This CDR3 has 16 amino acids. The ends were cut back, 5 bases at V and 6 bases at J, with 21 bases in the middle. Germline CDR1 is SGHVS and CDR2 is FNYEAQ. CDR3 DNA sequence: TGTGCCAGCAGCATGATGGGCGGGGCCTCGCTGGATACGCAGTATTTT. Its protein is CASSMMGGASLDTQYF.

The chain has TRBV7-6 and TRBJ2-7; perhaps TRBD1 as D (6 bases). CDR3 length: 18 residues. The ends were cut back, 1 base at V and 0 bases at J, with 19 bases in the middle. From germline, CDR1 is SGHVS and CDR2 FNYEAQ. The CDR3 DNA follows: TGTGCCAGCAGCTTAGAGGCCCCACGTCCGGACAGCTCCTACGAGCAGTACTTC. Its protein is CASSLEAPRPDSSYEQYF.

The chain is built from TRBV5-6 and TRBJ1-6; TRBD1 might be the D (6 bases). There are 12 residues in the CDR3. V gave up 4 bases and J gave up 14 bases, with 13 bases separating them. Germline CDR1 SGHDT, CDR2 YYEEEE. DNA of the CDR3: TGTGCCAGCAGCCTTGACAGGCTCACCCTCCACTTT. This translates into CASSLDRLTLHF.

The genes are TRBV4-3 and TRBJ1-4; no clear D gene. The CDR3 totals 16 residues. Trimming removed 0 bases from V and 5 bases from J, with 13 bases in between. Per germline, CDR1 LGHNA and CDR2 YSLEER. The DNA for the CDR3 is TGCGCCAGCAGCCAAGATTTCGGAACGGAGAATGAAAAACTGTTTTTT. This sequence encodes CASSQDFGTENEKLFF.

The sample holds one count of this clone. The rearrangement joins TRBV19 to TRBJ2-7; 8 positions match TRBD1. The trim removed 6 bases at V and 0 bases at J, leaving 10 bases unmatched. This CDR3 comprises 16 residues. Germline V lookup: CDR1 LNHDA, CDR2 SQIVND (reference sequence). This CDR3 reads CASSDIQGESSYEQYF. The CDR3 DNA is TGTGCCAGTAGCGATATACAGGGGGAAAGCTCCTACGAGCAGTACTTC.

The gene calls are TRBV19 and TRBJ2-5; D is unclear. The CDR3 contains 9 residues. Trimming removed 7 bases at V and 5 bases at J, with 2 bases between. The V gene's germline CDR1 is LNHDA and CDR2 SQIVND (reference sequence). The CDR3 is CASTETQYF. In DNA, the CDR3 is TGTGCCAGTACTGAGACCCAGTACTTC.

V is TRBV5-8 and J is TRBJ1-1; 8 bases are shared with TRBD1. The CDR3 covers 15 residues. Germline CDR1 and CDR2: SGHTS and YDEGEE. The V segment lost 2 bases and the J segment 10 bases; nucleotides outside the gene matches: 13. The CDR3 loop is CASSFGTGGRGRAFF. CDR3 bases: TGTGCCAGCAGCTTCGGGACAGGAGGACGGGGTAGAGCTTTCTTT. Based on the CDR3 plus reference TRBV5-8 and TRBJ1-1, the full variable domain is EAGVTQSPTHLIKTRGQQATLRCSPISGHTSVYWYQQALGLGLQFLLWYDEGEERNRGNFPPRFSGRQFPNYSSELNVNALELEDSALYLCASSFGTGGRGRAFFGQGTRLTVV.

The chain links TRBV28 to TRBJ1-1; 12 nucleotides align to TRBD1. The CDR3 is 16 amino acids. Looked up from germline, CDR1 is MDHEN and CDR2 is SYDVKM. The V and J ends lost 5 bases and 6 bases, in that order; junction bases with no gene match: 10. The CDR3 loop is CASSSLKGTGGPEAFF. DNA of the CDR3: TGTGCCAGCAGTAGCCTCAAAGGGACAGGGGGCCCTGAAGCTTTCTTT.

Only a few counts were recorded for this clone. This chain connects TRBV28 to TRBJ1-4; 9 nucleotides align to TRBD1. Losses at the gene ends were 6 bases for V and 7 bases for J; bases not matched to a gene: 6. Germline V gene data show CDR1 as MDHEN and CDR2 as SYDVKM. The CDR3 extends over 14 amino acids. The CDR3 DNA sequence: TGTGCCAGCAGGCAACAGGGGGCTCCTGAAAAACTGTTTTTT. It translates to CASRQQGAPEKLFF.

The sample holds one count of this clone. V gene TRBV4-2 combines with J gene TRBJ2-5, with D perhaps TRBD2 (6 bases). The CDR3 consists of 15 residues. Deletions cut 3 bases from V and 5 bases from J, with 16 bases between. The germline V gene encodes CDR1 LGHNA and CDR2 YNFKEQ. DNA of the CDR3: TGTGCCAGCAGCCACAGAGACGCGGAGGGTGAGACCCAGTACTTC. Translated: CASSHRDAEGETQYF.

The J gene is TRBJ1-1, the V gene TRBV4-2; D unclear. The CDR3 sequence is 13 residues long. The V gene's germline CDR1 is LGHNA and CDR2 YNFKEQ. V lost 0 bases, J lost 4 bases, and 6 bases lay in between. The CDR3 is CASSQDSFTEAFF. CDR3 DNA sequence: TGTGCCAGCAGCCAAGATAGTTTCACTGAAGCTTTCTTT.

This clone turned up a few times. This chain joins TRBV19 and TRBJ2-2; 8 nucleotides match TRBD1. This CDR3 spans 13 amino acids. Germline values: CDR1 LNHDA, CDR2 SQIVND (reference sequence). Losses at the gene ends were 10 bases for V and 3 bases for J; bases not matched to a gene: 4. This CDR3 is CATGQGDTGELFF. CDR3 bases: TGTGCCACCGGACAGGGAGACACCGGGGAGCTGTTTTTT.

This clone was recorded a few times. The J gene is TRBJ1-3, the V gene TRBV28, with a possible D match to TRBD1 (6 bases). This CDR3 is built from 14 residues. The germline gives CDR1 MDHEN, CDR2 SYDVKM. Between the trimmed V and J ends, which lost 6 bases and 2 bases, there was a span of 11 bases. In nucleotides, the CDR3 is TGTGCCAGCAGAATACAGGGACCTGGAAACACCATATATTTT. This translates into CASRIQGPGNTIYF.

The V and J genes are TRBV7-2 and TRBJ2-7; possible D gene TRBD1, 5 bases. Trimming pared 4 bases from V and 1 base from J, leaving 17 bases between. CDR3 length: 16 residues. CDR1 and CDR2 from the germline V gene are SGHTA and FQGNSA. DNA of the CDR3: TGTGCCAGCAGCTCGGCCGGTGGGGCTCTTTCCTACGAGCAGTACTTC. Translating it yields CASSSAGGALSYEQYF.

This chain joins TRBV7-2 and TRBJ2-7; 8 nucleotides match TRBD1. Germline-derived CDR1 and CDR2 are SGHTA and FQGNSA. The CDR3 consists of 15 residues. Losses at the gene ends were 4 bases for V and 2 bases for J; bases not matched to a gene: 7. The DNA of the CDR3 is TGTGCCAGCAGCTCGTCAGGGGGCGCGCCCTACGAGCAGTACTTC. It encodes CASSSSGGAPYEQYF.

The V and J genes are TRBV7-9 and TRBJ2-7; 7 nucleotides match TRBD1. This CDR3 comprises 16 residues. Trimming at V came to 4 bases and at J to 0 bases, leaving 9 bases not matched to a gene. Per germline, CDR1 SEHNR and CDR2 FQNEAQ (reference sequence). The CDR3 spells CASSSSGTAISYEQYF. The DNA for the CDR3 is TGTGCCAGCAGCTCATCCGGGACAGCGATCTCCTACGAGCAGTACTTC.

This clone was counted a single time. The chain recombines TRBV19 with TRBJ2-2, with TRBD1 matching 8 bases. This CDR3 region has 13 residues. V dropped 10 bases and J dropped 9; count of bases not matched to a gene: 10. Per germline, CDR1 LNHDA and CDR2 SQIVND (reference sequence). For the CDR3, the DNA is TGTGCCACCGGACAGGGACGCACGAGGGAGCTGTTTTTT. Amino acids: CATGQGRTRELFF.

V is TRBV7-3 and J is TRBJ2-7, with D perhaps matching TRBD1 (5 bases). Germline V gives CDR1 SGHTA, CDR2 FQGTGA. V lost 5 bases and J lost 3, with 17 bases in between. This CDR3 contains 15 residues. The CDR3, as DNA: TGTGCCAGCAGCCCCTGGAGTTTTACAGGCTACGAGCAGTACTTC. It is translated as CASSPWSFTGYEQYF.

The chain combines TRBV6-5 with TRBJ2-7, with D perhaps TRBD1 (5 bases). V lost 4 bases to trimming and J lost 5 bases, with 9 bases between them. This CDR3 has 12 amino acids. The germline CDR1 and CDR2 sequences are MNHEY and SVGAGI. The CDR3 sequence is CASSSQGDEQYF. CDR3 coding DNA: TGTGCCAGCAGTTCGCAGGGCGACGAGCAGTACTTC.

The V gene is TRBV11-2, the J gene TRBJ2-7; D is uncertain. Germline CDR1 reads SGHAT; CDR2 reads FQNNGV. V was shortened by 1 base and J by 0 bases, with 7 bases between the two germline ends. This CDR3 has 14 amino acids. CDR3 loop: CASSLGQISYEQYF. The CDR3 region has the DNA TGTGCCAGCAGCTTAGGACAAATCTCCTACGAGCAGTACTTC. The variable domain in full, completed from reference TRBV11-2 and TRBJ2-7, reads EAGVAQSPRYKIIEKRQSVAFWCNPISGHATLYWYQQILGQGPKLLIQFQNNGVVDDSQLPKDRFSAERLKGVDSTLKIQPAKLEDSAVYLCASSLGQISYEQYFGPGTRLTVT.

The chain links TRBV5-5 to TRBJ1-5, with D possibly matching TRBD1 (5 bases). Germline V CDR1 and CDR2: SGHKS, YYEKEE (reference sequence). V was pared by 4 bases and J by 3 bases, with 14 bases between. This CDR3 is built from 15 residues. CDR3 DNA sequence: TGTGCCAGCAGCGTCGTCCAGGACATCAATCAGCCCCAGCATTTT. Amino acids: CASSVVQDINQPQHF.

The CDR3 sequence: CASSFKRQETQYF. The DNA for the CDR3 is TGTGCCAGCAGCTTTAAGCGGCAAGAGACCCAGTACTTC. The rearrangement joins TRBV5-6 to TRBJ2-5, with D perhaps matching TRBD2 (5 bases). V lost 2 bases and J lost 2, with 7 bases in between. Germline CDR1 reads SGHDT; CDR2 reads YYEEEE. CDR3 length equals 13 residues.

The chain is built from TRBV28 and TRBJ2-7; a weak D match, TRBD1 (6 bases). V was shortened by 6 bases and J by 1 base, with 13 bases between the two germline ends. This CDR3 contains 14 residues. The germline V gene encodes CDR1 MDHEN and CDR2 SYDVKM. The CDR3 here is CASRSSRGSYEQYF. The CDR3 DNA sequence: TGTGCCAGCAGATCGTCCAGGGGTTCCTACGAGCAGTACTTC.

The rearrangement joins TRBV6-5 to TRBJ1-3; no clear D. Germline values: CDR1 MNHEY, CDR2 SVGAGI. This CDR3 is 14 amino acids long. V gave up 5 bases and J gave up 4 bases, with 12 bases separating them. DNA of the CDR3: TGTGCCAGCAGTGAGATGAGGGTAGGAAACACCATATATTTT. Encoded protein: CASSEMRVGNTIYF.

The chain combines TRBV2 with TRBJ1-6, with 8 bases matching TRBD1. The CDR3 covers 15 residues. With V trimmed by 6 bases and J by 7 bases, 8 bases remained unmatched. In germline, CDR1 is SNHLY, CDR2 FYNNEI. Written as DNA, the CDR3 is TGTGCCAGCAGGCCCCCGGGACAGGTGAATTCACCCCTCCACTTT. Amino acid sequence: CASRPPGQVNSPLHF.

The chain recombines TRBV2 with TRBJ2-1; D may be TRBD2 (7 bases). Looked up from germline, CDR1 is SNHLY and CDR2 is FYNNEI. The V end was cut by 8 bases, the J end by 9 bases, with 8 bases between. The CDR3 has 10 residues. CDR3 in amino acids: CASRGAEQFF. CDR3 bases: TGTGCCAGCCGGGGGGCTGAGCAGTTCTTC.

This clone was seen a handful of times. This sequence is one base from a far larger clone and is likely a read error. This rearrangement joins TRBV5-6 to TRBJ2-2; D perhaps matches TRBD1 (5 bases). CDR1 and CDR2 (germline): SGHDT, YYEEEE. CDR3 length equals 14 residues. Between the trimmed V and J ends, which lost 0 bases and 7 bases, there was a span of 10 bases. CDR3 bases: TGTGCCAGCAGCTTGGAGGGGCGCGACGGGGAGCTGTTTTTT. Translating gives CASSLEGRDGELFF.

This chain connects TRBV7-8 to TRBJ1-2; possibly TRBD1 for D (6 bases). CDR1 SGHVS and CDR2 FQNEAQ come from the germline V gene. The germline V and J ends were trimmed by 1 base and 8 bases, with 11 bases remaining between them. The CDR3 loop spans 13 amino acids. The CDR3 is CASSLGEQGGYTF. CDR3 bases: TGTGCCAGCAGCTTAGGGGAACAGGGCGGCTACACCTTC.